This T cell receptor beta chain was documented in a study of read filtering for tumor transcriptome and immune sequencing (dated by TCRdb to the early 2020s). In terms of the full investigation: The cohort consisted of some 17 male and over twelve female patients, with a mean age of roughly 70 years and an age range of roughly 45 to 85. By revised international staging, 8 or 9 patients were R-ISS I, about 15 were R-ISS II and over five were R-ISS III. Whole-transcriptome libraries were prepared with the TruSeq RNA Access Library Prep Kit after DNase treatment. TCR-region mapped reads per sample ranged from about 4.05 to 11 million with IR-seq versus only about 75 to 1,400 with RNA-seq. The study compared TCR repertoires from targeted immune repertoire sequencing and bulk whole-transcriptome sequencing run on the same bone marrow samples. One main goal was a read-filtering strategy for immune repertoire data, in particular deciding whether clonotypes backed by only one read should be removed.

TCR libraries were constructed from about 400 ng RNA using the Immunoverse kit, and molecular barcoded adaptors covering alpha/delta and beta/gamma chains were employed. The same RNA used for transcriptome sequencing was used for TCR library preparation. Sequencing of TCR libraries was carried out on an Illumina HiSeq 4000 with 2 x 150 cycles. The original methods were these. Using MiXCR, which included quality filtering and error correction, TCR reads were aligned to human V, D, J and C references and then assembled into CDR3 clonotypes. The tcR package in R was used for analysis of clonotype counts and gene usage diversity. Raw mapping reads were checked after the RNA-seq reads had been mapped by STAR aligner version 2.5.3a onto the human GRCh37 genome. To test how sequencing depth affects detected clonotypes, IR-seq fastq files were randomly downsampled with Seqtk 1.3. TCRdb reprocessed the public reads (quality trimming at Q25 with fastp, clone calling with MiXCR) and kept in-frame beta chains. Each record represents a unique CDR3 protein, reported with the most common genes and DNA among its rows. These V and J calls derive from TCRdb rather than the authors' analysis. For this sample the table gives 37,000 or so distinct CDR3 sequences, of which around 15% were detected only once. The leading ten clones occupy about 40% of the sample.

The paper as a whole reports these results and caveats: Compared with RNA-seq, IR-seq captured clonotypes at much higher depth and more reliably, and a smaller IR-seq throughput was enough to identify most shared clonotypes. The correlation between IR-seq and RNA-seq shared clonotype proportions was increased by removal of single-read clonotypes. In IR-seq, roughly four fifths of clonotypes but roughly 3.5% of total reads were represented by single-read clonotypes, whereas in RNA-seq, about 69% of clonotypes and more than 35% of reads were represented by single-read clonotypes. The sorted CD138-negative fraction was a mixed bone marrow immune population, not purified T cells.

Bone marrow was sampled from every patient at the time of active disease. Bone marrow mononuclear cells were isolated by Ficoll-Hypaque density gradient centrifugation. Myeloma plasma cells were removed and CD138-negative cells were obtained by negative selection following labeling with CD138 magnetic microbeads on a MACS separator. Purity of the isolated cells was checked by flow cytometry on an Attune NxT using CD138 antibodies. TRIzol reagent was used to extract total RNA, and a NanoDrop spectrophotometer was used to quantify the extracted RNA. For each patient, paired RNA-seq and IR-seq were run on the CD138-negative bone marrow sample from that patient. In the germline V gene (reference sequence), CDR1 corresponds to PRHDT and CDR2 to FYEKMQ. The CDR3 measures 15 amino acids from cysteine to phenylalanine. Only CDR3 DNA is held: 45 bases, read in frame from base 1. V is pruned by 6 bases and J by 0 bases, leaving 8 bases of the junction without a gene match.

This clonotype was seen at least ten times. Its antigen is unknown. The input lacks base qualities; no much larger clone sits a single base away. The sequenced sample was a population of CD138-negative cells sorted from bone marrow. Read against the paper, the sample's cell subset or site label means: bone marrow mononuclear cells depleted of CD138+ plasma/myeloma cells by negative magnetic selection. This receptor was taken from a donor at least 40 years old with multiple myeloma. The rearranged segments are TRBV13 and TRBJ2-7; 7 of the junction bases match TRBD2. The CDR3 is CASRITSDSSYEQYF. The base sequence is TGTGCCAGCAGGATAACTAGCGACAGCTCCTACGAGCAGTACTTC.